This entry lists 9 T cell receptor beta chains sequenced from one sample in a study of blood T cell repertoires in COVID-19. The data were produced by immunoSEQ multiplex PCR, yet TCRdb's version contains in-frame clones alone and is incomplete. In the table there are 120,000 to 150,000 clones, 85% to 90% of which are singletons. The sequencing input was peripheral blood. The receptors originated from a woman of 80 years or more with acute or convalescent COVID-19.

The chain employs TRBV4-1 and TRBJ1-4, with 10 bases identical to TRBD1. Germline trimming cut 0 bases from V and 1 base from J; bases unmatched to any gene: 5. Germline values: CDR1 MGHRA, CDR2 YSYEKL. The CDR3 is 18 amino acids. The CDR3 DNA reads TGCGCCAGCAGCCAAGACCCGGGACAGGGGCGAACTAATGAAAAACTGTTTTTT. This sequence encodes CASSQDPGQGRTNEKLFF.

The genes are TRBV7-2 and TRBJ1-2; the D gene is possibly TRBD1 (6 bases). CDR1 SGHTA and CDR2 FQGNSA come from the germline V gene. The CDR3 length is 15 residues. The V gene lost 5 bases and the J gene lost 6 bases, with 19 bases spanning the gap. CDR3 coding DNA: TGTGCCAGCAGCCCAGTGGGGGGGCGCTTAAATGGCTACACCTTC. Its translation is CASSPVGGRLNGYTF.

This clone has just one count. The chain carries TRBV18 and TRBJ1-3; the D is unclear. The V end lost 2 bases, the J end lost 2 bases, and 4 bases lay between the germline ends. The CDR3 runs 13 residues. The germline gives CDR1 KGHSH, CDR2 LQKENI. In DNA form, the CDR3 reads TGTGCCAGCTCACCAGAGACTGGAAACACCATATATTTT. It is translated as CASSPETGNTIYF.

The V and J genes are TRBV19 and TRBJ1-2; D is undetermined. The CDR3 runs 16 residues. With 3 bases removed from V and 4 bases from J, the gap between germline ends came to 18 bases. Per germline, CDR1 LNHDA and CDR2 SQIVND (reference sequence). The DNA for the CDR3 is TGTGCCAGTAGTATTCGGTTTAGCAACCCTTTCTATGGCTACACCTTC. This gives the protein CASSIRFSNPFYGYTF.

This clone was detected once. V is TRBV5-1 and J is TRBJ2-7; D is uncertain. Germline loops: CDR1 SGHRS, CDR2 YFSETQ. This CDR3 region has 13 residues. With 1 base removed from V and 3 bases from J, the gap between germline ends came to 8 bases. CDR3 residues: CASSLTVLYEQYF. In nucleotides, the CDR3 is TGCGCCAGCAGCTTGACAGTCCTCTACGAGCAGTACTTC.

The chain uses TRBV7-9 and TRBJ1-5, with 10 bases fitting TRBD1. The ends lost 4 bases at V and 2 bases at J; junction bases unmatched: 2. The germline gives CDR1 SEHNR, CDR2 FQNEAQ (reference sequence). The CDR3 has 15 residues. In DNA form, the CDR3 reads TGTGCCAGCAGCTCAGGGACAGGGGGCAATCAGCCCCAGCATTTT. Translation gives CASSSGTGGNQPQHF.

The chain uses TRBV4-2 and TRBJ2-1; TRBD2 matches at 10 bases. With 4 bases clipped from V and 3 bases from J, the junction kept 9 bases outside the gene matches. This CDR3 comprises 17 residues. CDR1 is LGHNA and CDR2 is YNFKEQ in the germline V gene. CDR3 in amino acids: CASSLAQASGGYNEQFF. For the CDR3, the DNA is TGTGCCAGCAGCCTGGCTCAGGCTAGCGGGGGCTACAATGAGCAGTTCTTC.

The chain couples TRBV30 to TRBJ1-3; D gene uncertain. The CDR3 consists of 12 residues. The V gene's germline CDR1 is GTSNPN and CDR2 SVGIG (reference sequence). Trimming took 3 bases from V and 4 from J, leaving 7 bases between them. CDR3 nucleotides: TGTGCCTGGAGGGCGGGAGGAAACACCATATATTTT. Amino acid sequence: CAWRAGGNTIYF. Based on the CDR3 plus reference TRBV30 and TRBJ1-3, the full variable domain is SQTIHQWPATLVQPVGSPLSLECTVEGTSNPNLYWYRQAAGRGLQLLFYSVGIGQISSEVPQNLSASRPQDRQFILSSKKLLLSDSGFYLCAWRAGGNTIYFGEGSWLTVV.

The gene calls are TRBV5-5 and TRBJ1-3; TRBD1 matches at 8 bases. Germline V gene data show CDR1 as SGHKS and CDR2 as YYEKEE (reference sequence). The CDR3 has 17 residues. V shed 4 bases, J shed 7 bases, and the junction held 16 bases outside the gene matches. The CDR3 nucleotides are TGTGCCAGCAGCCCCGGACAGGGCTCAACGTCCCCCAACACCATATATTTT. Translation: CASSPGQGSTSPNTIYF.